These 6 T cell receptor beta chains came from one sample sequenced in a study of blood T cells in healthy people across ages. A second PCR, run for roughly 7 to 11 cycles, used a sample-barcoded 5' primer plus a J-beta primer mix. TCRdb analysed the 5' RACE reads with MiXCR anew, one entry per CDR3 protein. The table lists roughly 680,000 distinct CDR3 sequences, 45% to 50% of them singletons. Input material: blood. The receptor source for this set is a woman aged 60-75 years in good health.

The chain has TRBV5-1 and TRBJ2-1; perhaps TRBD2 as D (5 bases). This CDR3 region has 15 residues. The germline V gene encodes CDR1 SGHRS and CDR2 YFSETQ. The V gene lost 1 base and the J gene lost 3 bases, with 11 bases spanning the gap. The CDR3 bases are TGCGCCAGCAGCTTGATGGGAGAGGGCTACAATGAGCAGTTCTTC. Amino acids: CASSLMGEGYNEQFF.

Only a few counts were recorded for this clonotype. The CDR3 DNA is TGTGCCAGCCGCCCTGGGGACTCCTACGAGCAGTACTTC. This sequence encodes CASRPGDSYEQYF. The V gene is TRBV6-2 or TRBV6-3, the J gene TRBJ2-7; unclear D gene. The germline V gene encodes CDR1 MNHEY and CDR2 SVGEGT. The CDR3 covers 13 residues. The V and J ends lost 8 bases and 0 bases respectively, with 11 bases between them.

The chain couples TRBV7-2 to TRBJ2-1; D may match TRBD1 or TRBD2 (5 bases each). CDR3 length: 14 residues. Germline lookup yields CDR1 SGHTA and CDR2 FQGNSA. The ends were cut back, 1 base at V and 6 bases at J, with 10 bases in the middle. CDR3 residues: CASSLVVGANEQFF. The CDR3 DNA sequence: TGTGCCAGCAGCTTAGTCGTCGGGGCCAATGAGCAGTTCTTC.

CDR3 in DNA: TGTGCCGGCATGAAAATGGCTAGCGGTTACAATGAGCAGTTCTTC. Translating it yields CAGMKMASGYNEQFF. This chain joins TRBV27 and TRBJ2-1; TRBD2 matches 7 bases. The CDR3 spans 15 residues. V shed 11 bases, J shed 4 bases, and the junction held 14 bases outside the gene matches. Germline lookup yields CDR1 MNHEY and CDR2 SMNVEV (reference sequence).

This clonotype showed up just a few times. The V gene is TRBV27, the J gene TRBJ1-2, with 10 nucleotides matching TRBD1. Unmatched junction bases numbered 9, after V lost 10 bases and J lost 1 base. CDR1 and CDR2 from the germline V gene are MNHEY and SMNVEV (reference sequence). The CDR3 extends over 15 amino acids. Here the CDR3 DNA reads TGTGCCACCCGCGCGACAGGGGGCAGTAACTATGGCTACACCTTC. This gives the protein CATRATGGSNYGYTF.

On this clonotype: A junction end diverges from the germline sequence, so it may reflect a read error. The chain couples TRBV20-1 to TRBJ2-1; 12 bases line up with TRBD2. Germline loops: CDR1 DFQATT, CDR2 SNEGSKA (reference sequence). The CDR3 consists of 19 residues. The CDR3 loop is CSARSILAGGPRNYNEQFF. In nucleotides, the CDR3 is TGCAGTGCTAGATCAATCCTAGCGGGAGGGCCTCGAAACTACAATGAACAGTTCTTC.